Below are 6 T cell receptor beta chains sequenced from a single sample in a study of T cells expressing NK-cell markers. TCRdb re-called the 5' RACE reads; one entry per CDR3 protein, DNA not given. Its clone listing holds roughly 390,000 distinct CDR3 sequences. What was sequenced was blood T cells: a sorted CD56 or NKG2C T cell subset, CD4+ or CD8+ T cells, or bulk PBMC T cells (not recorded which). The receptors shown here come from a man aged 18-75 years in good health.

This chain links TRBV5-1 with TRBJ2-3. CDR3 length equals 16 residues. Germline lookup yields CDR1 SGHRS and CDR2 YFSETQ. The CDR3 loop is CASSLARNSYTDTQYF. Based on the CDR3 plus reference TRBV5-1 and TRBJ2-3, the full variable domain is KAGVTQTPRYLIKTRGQQVTLSCSPISGHRSVSWYQQTPGQGLQFLFEYFSETQRNKGNFPGRFSGRQFSNSRSEMNVSTLELGDSALYLCASSLARNSYTDTQYFGPGTRLTVL.

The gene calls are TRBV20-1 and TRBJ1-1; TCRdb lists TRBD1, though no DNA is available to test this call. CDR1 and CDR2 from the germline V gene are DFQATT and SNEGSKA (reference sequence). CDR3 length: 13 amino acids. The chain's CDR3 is CSALRTAKIEAFF.

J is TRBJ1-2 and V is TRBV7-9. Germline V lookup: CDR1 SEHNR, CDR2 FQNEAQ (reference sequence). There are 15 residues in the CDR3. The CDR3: CASSLGITQSYGYTF.

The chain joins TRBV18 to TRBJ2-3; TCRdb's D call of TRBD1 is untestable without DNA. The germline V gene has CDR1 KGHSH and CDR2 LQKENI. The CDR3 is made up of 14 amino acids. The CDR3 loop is CASSPLPRADTQYF.

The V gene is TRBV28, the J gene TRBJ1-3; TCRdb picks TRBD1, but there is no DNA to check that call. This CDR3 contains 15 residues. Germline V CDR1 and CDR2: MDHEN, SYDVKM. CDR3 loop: CASSFAPGSGNTIYF.

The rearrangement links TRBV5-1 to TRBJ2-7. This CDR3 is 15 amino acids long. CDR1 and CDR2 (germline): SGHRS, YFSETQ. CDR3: CASSFRLNFGYEQYF.